The source of this T cell receptor (beta chain) is a study of T cell repertoires in ileal Crohn's disease. Across the study: Median disease duration was roughly 7.9 years; roughly 40% smoked at surgery.

This sample's time point: neoterminal ileum biopsy at postoperative endoscopy, about 6 months after surgery. This CDR3 has 12 residues. The V end was cut by 5 bases, the J end by 6 bases, with 9 bases between. CDR1 SGHTA and CDR2 FQGNSA come from the germline V gene. Some clones are missing from TCRdb's copy, which holds only in-frame ones; the method was immunoSEQ multiplex PCR. This table holds 7,500 to 9,500 clones, about 80% found once. The chain carries TRBV7-2 and TRBJ2-3; D is undetermined. The sequence was obtained from an adult with Crohn's disease. The sample was ileal tissue. Here the CDR3 DNA reads TGTGCCAGCAGCACACGACTGGATACGCAGTATTTT. This gives the protein CASSTRLDTQYF.